This TCR beta chain was profiled in a study of cytomegalovirus exposure and HLA in healthy donors. Regarding the study as a whole: The classifier, whose performance was assessed in both the original and validation cohorts, reportedly diagnosed cytomegalovirus status with high specificity and sensitivity. Associated with HLA alleles at 0.05 false discovery rate in a later analysis were 16,951 TCR beta sequences.

The PCR had 60 Vbeta and 13 Jbeta primers. This table comes from immunoSEQ multiplex PCR, and its TCRdb copy is limited to in-frame clones, with some not included. The data contain some 190,000 clones, around 80% of them seen just once; the ten biggest clones take up more than 1.5%. Germline CDR1 is SGHNT and CDR2 is YENEEA. This CDR3 spans 13 amino acids. Trimming pared 1 base from V and 8 bases from J, leaving 9 bases between. This clone was observed once. Its target is not known. The clonotype was recovered from a man between 18 and 29 years old in good health and CMV-seronegative. The chain combines TRBV11-3 with TRBJ2-1; D is possibly TRBD1 (6 bases). Sequenced input: PBMCs. CDR3 nucleotides: TGTGCCAGCAGCTTAGTACAGGGTGATGAGCAGTTCTTC. Its protein is CASSLVQGDEQFF.